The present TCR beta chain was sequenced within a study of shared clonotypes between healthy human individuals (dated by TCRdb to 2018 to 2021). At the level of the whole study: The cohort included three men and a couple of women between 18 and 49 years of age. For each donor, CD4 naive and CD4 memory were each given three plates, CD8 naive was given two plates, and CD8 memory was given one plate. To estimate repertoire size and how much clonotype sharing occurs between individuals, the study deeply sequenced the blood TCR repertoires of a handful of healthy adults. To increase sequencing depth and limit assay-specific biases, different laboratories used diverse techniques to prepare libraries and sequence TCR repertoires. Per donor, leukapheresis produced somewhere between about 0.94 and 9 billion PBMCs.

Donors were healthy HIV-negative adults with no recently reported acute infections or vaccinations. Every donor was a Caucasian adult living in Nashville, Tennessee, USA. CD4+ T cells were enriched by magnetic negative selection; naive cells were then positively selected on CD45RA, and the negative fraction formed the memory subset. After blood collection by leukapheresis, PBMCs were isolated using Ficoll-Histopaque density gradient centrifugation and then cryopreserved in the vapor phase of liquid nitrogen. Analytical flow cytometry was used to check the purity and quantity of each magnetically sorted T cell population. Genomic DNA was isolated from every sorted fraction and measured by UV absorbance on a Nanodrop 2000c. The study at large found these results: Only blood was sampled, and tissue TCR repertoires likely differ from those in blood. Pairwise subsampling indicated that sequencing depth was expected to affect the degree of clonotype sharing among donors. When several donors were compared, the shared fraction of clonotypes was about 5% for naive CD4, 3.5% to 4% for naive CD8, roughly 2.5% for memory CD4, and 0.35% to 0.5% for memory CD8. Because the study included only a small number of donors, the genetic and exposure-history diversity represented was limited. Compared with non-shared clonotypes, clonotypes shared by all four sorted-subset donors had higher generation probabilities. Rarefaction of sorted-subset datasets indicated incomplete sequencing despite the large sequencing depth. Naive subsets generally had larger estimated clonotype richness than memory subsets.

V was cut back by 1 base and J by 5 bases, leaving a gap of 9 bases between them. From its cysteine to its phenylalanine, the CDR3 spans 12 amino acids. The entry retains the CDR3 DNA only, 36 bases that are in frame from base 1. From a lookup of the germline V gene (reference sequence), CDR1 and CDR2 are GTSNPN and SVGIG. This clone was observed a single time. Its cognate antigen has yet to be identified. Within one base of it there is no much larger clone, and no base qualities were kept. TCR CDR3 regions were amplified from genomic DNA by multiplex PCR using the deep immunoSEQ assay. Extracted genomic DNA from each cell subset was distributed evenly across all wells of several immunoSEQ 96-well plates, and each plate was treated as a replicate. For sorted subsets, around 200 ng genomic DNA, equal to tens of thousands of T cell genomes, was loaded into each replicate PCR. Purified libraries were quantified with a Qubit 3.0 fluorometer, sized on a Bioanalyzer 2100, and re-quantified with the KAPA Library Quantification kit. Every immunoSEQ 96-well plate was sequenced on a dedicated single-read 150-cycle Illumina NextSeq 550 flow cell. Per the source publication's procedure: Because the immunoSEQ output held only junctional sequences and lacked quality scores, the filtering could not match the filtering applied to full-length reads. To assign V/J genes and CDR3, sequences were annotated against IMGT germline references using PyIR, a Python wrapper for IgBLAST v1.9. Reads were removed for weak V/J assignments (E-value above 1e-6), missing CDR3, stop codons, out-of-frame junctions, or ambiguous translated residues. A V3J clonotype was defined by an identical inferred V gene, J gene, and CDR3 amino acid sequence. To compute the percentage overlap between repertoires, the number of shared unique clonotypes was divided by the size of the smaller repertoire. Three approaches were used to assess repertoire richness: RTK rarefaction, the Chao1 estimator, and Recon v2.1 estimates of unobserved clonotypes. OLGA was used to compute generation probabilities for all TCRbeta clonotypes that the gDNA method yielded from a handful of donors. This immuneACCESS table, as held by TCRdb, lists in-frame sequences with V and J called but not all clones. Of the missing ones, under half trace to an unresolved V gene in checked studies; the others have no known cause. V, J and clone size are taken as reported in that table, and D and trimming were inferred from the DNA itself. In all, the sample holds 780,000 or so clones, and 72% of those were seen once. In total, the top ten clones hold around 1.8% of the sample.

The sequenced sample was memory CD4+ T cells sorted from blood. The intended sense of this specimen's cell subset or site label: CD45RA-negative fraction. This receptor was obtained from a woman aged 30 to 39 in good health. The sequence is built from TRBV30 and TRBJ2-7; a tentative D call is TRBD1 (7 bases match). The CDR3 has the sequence CAWSAGGHEQYF. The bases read TGTGCCTGGAGTGCAGGGGGGCACGAGCAGTACTTC.